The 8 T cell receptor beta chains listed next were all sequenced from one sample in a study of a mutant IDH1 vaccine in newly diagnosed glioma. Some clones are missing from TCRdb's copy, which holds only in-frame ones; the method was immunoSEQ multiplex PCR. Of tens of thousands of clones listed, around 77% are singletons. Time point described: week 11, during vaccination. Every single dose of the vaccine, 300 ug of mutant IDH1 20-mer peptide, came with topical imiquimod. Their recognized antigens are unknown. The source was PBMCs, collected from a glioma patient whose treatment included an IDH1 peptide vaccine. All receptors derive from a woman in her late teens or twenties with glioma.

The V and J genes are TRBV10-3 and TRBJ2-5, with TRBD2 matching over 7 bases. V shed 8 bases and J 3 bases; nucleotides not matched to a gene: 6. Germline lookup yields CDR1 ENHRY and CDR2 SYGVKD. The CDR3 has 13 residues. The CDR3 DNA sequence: TGTGCCATCGCGGGGGAGCTCGAAGAGACCCAGTACTTC. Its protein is CAIAGELEETQYF.

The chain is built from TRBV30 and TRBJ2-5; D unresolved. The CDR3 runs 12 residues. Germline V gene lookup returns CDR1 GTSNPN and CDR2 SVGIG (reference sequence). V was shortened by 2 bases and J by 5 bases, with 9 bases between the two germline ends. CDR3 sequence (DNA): TGTGCCTGGAGTTTGGCCCTCGAGACCCAGTACTTC. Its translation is CAWSLALETQYF.

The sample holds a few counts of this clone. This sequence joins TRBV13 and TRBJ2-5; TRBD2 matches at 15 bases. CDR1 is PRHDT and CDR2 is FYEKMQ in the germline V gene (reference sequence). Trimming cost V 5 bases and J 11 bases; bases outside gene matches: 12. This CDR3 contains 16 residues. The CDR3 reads CASSPGTSGGTREQYF. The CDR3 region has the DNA TGTGCCAGCAGCCCTGGGACTAGCGGGGGGACTAGGGAGCAGTACTTC.

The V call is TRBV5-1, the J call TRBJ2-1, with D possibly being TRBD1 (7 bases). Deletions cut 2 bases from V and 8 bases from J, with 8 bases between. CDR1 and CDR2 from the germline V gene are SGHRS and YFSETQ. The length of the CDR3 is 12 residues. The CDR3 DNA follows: TGCGCCAGCAGCTTCAGGGGGGATGAGCAGTTCTTC. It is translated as CASSFRGDEQFF.

The CDR3 DNA follows: TGTGCCAGCAGCTTAAGTCGGTGGTCCCTGCGTTTAGACGAGCAGTACTTC. Translation: CASSLSRWSLRLDEQYF. The rearrangement links TRBV11-2 to TRBJ2-7, with unresolved D. Germline V gene data show CDR1 as SGHAT and CDR2 as FQNNGV. The V end lost 2 bases, the J end lost 5 bases, and 22 bases lay between the germline ends. This CDR3 contains 17 residues.

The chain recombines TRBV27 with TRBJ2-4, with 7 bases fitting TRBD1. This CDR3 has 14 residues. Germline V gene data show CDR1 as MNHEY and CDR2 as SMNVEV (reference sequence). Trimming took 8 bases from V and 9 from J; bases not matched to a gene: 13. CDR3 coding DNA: TGTGCCAGCGGCGGCGGCACGACAGGGATCATTCAGTACTTC. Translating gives CASGGGTTGIIQYF.

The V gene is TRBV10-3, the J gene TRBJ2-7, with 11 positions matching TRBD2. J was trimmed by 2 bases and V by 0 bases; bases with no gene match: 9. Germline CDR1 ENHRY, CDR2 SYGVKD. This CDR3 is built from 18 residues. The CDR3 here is CAISESILTSGKAYEQYF. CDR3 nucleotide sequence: TGTGCCATCAGTGAGTCAATATTGACTAGCGGGAAAGCCTACGAGCAGTACTTC.

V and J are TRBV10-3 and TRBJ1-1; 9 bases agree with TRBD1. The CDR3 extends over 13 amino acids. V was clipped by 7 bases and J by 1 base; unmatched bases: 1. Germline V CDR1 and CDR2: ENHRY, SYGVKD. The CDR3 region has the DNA TGTGCCATCATGACAGGGGGGAACACTGAAGCTTTCTTT. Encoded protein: CAIMTGGNTEAFF.